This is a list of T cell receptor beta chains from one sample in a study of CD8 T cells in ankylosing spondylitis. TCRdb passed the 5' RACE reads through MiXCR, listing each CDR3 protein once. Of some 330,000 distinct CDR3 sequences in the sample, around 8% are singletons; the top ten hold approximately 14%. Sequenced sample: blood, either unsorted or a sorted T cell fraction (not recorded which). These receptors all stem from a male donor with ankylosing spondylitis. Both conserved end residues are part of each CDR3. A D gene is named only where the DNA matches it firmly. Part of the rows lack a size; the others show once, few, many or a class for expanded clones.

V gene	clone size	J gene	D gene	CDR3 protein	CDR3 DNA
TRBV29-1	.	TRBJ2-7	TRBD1	CSVTRQGIAYEQYF	TGCAGCGTGACAAGACAGGGTATCGCCTACGAGCAGTACTTC
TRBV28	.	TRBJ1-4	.	CASVQGNEKLFF	TGTGCCAGTGTACAGGGAAATGAAAAACTGTTTTTT
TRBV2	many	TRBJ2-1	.	CASSDVGLDLCEQFF	TGTGCCAGCAGTGATGTAGGGTTGGACCTTTGTGAGCAGTTCTTC
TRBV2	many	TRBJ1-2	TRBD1	CASSADRAYGYTF	TGTGCCAGCAGTGCGGACAGGGCCTATGGCTACACCTTC
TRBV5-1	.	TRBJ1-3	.	CASSLDPASSGNTIYF	TGCGCCAGCAGCTTGGATCCTGCTAGCTCTGGAAACACCATATATTTT
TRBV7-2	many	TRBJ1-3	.	CASSPPRGAGNTIYF	TGTGCCAGCAGCCCTCCCCGAGGGGCCGGAAACACCATATATTTT
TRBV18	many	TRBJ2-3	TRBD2	CASSPGLAGGMDTQYF	TGTGCCAGCTCACCCGGGCTAGCGGGAGGAATGGATACGCAGTATTTT
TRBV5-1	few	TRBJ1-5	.	CASSISPDQPQHF	TGCGCCAGCAGCATAAGCCCCGATCAGCCCCAGCATTTT
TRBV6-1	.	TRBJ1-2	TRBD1	CASSPGRATGVVRGYTF	TGTGCCAGCAGCCCAGGGAGAGCCACAGGGGTCGTCCGTGGCTACACCTTC
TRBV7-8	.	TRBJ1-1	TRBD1	CASSQNRDRGTEAFF	TGTGCCAGCAGCCAAAATCGGGACAGGGGCACTGAAGCTTTCTTT
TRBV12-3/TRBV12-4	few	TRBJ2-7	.	CASSSDPVRQYF	TGTGCCAGCAGCTCCGACCCCGTGAGGCAGTACTTC
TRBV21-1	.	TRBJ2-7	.	CASSNSGGSYEQYF	TGTGCCAGCAGCAATTCGGGGGGCTCCTACGAGCAGTACTTC
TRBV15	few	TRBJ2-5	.	CATSRTLGRQQETQYF	TGTGCCACCAGCAGGACCCTGGGGCGGCAGCAAGAGACCCAGTACTTC
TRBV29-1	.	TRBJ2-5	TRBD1	CSSSDRVQETQYF	TGCAGCTCTTCCGACAGGGTTCAAGAGACCCAGTACTTC
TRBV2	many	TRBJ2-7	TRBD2	CASRLAETYEQYF	TGTGCCAGCAGACTAGCGGAGACCTACGAGCAGTACTTC
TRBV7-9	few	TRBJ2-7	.	CASSPPGPGVSISEQYF	TGTGCCAGCAGCCCCCCCGGGCCCGGAGTTTCCATCTCCGAGCAGTACTTC
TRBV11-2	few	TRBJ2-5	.	CASSKGSWVETQYF	TGTGCCAGCAGCAAGGGCTCCTGGGTGGAGACCCAGTACTTC
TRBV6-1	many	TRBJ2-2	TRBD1	CASRPQGAVTGELFF	TGTGCCAGCAGACCCCAGGGGGCAGTCACCGGGGAGCTGTTTTTT
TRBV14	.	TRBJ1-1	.	CASSQGVEVTEAFF	TGTGCCAGCAGCCAAGGGGTAGAGGTCACTGAAGCTTTCTTT
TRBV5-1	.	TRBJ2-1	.	CASSLALEYHYNEQFF	TGCGCCAGCAGCTTGGCCTTGGAGTATCACTACAATGAGCAGTTCTTC
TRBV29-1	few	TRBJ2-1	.	CSVGPRQNPADEQFF	TGCAGCGTTGGACCTAGACAGAACCCCGCAGATGAGCAGTTCTTC
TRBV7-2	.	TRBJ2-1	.	CASSLGQGHEQFF	TGTGCCAGCAGCTTAGGGCAGGGCCATGAGCAGTTCTTC
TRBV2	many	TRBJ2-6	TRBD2	CASRAGLAAIVLTF	TGTGCCAGCAGAGCGGGACTAGCGGCAATCGTCCTGACTTTC
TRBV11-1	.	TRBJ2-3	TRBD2	CASSSAHWREVQARTDTQYF	TGTGCCAGCAGCTCAGCCCACTGGCGGGAGGTCCAAGCACGCACAGATACGCAGTATTTT
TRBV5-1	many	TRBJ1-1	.	CASSKEALNTEAFF	TGCGCCAGCAGTAAGGAGGCGTTGAACACTGAAGCTTTCTTT
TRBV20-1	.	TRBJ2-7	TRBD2	CSAGLAGVGPYEQYF	TGCAGTGCGGGACTAGCGGGAGTAGGCCCATACGAGCAGTACTTC
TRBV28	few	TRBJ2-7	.	CASRPRADEQYF	TGTGCCAGCAGACCGAGGGCAGACGAGCAGTACTTC
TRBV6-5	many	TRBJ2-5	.	CASSRTLQETQYF	TGTGCCAGTTCCCGGACTCTCCAAGAGACCCAGTACTTC
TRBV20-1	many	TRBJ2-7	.	CSASLPGPPYEQYF	TGCAGTGCTAGTCTCCCGGGGCCACCTTACGAGCAGTACTTC
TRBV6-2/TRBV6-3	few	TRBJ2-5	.	CASGGTGETQYF	TGTGCCAGCGGAGGGACGGGAGAGACCCAGTACTTC
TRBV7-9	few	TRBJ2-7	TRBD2	CASSIVTSGSTYEQYF	TGTGCCAGCAGCATAGTAACTAGCGGGTCCACCTACGAGCAGTACTTC
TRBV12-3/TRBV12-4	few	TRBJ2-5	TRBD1	CASSRQGTQETQYF	TGTGCCAGCAGCCGACAGGGAACCCAAGAGACCCAGTACTTC
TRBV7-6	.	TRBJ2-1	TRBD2	CASSLRGRESLYNEQFF	TGTGCCAGCAGCCTACGAGGGCGGGAGAGCCTCTACAATGAGCAGTTCTTC